The present entry profiles one T cell receptor beta chain with its context. Study members were between about 18 and 100 years old and lived in fewer than 30 US regions. The sample originates from a study of blood T cell repertoires in COVID-19. Whole-study context: Acute and convalescent COVID-19 specimens originated in the United States, Italy and Spain.

Between the trimmed V and J ends, which lost 1 base and 5 bases, there was a span of 14 bases. The CDR3 is 15 amino acids. In germline, CDR1 is MGHRA, CDR2 YSYEKL. Authors' methods: Cell counts per sample came from amplifying reference gene primers. Clones were read by immunoSEQ multiplex PCR, and TCRdb kept only the in-frame ones, dropping some. That table supplies the V and J calls and clone size; D and trimming were determined from the DNA. The sample consists of about 310,000 clones, around 85% of them appearing once. The chain employs TRBV4-1 and TRBJ1-2, with D tentatively TRBD1 (5 bases). The sequenced sample consisted of PBMCs or T cells enriched from blood (not recorded which). This TCR came from a woman in her 30s who had been exposed to COVID-19. DNA for the CDR3: TGCGCCAGCAGCCAAGTCGACAGCCAGAGGTATGGCTACACCTTC. Translation gives CASSQVDSQRYGYTF.